This TCR beta chain is drawn from a study of T cells in Graves' hyperthyroidism and ophthalmopathy. Study context: Blood from the periphery was taken at initial diagnosis, before any treatment. Study-wide points: Most thyroid clonotypes expanded above 0.001 were also detected in blood.

Reasons for excluding patients were uncontrolled infection, other autoimmune disease, pregnancy or lactation. Fresh peripheral blood, about 10 ml of it, supplied the PBMCs. Amplification targeted TCR beta CDR3 regions from RNA transcripts. First-round RT-PCR targeting the TCR CDR3 was performed with the HTBI primer set. Each CDR3 protein gets one entry after TCRdb re-called the multiplex PCR reads with MiXCR. This sample has around 600,000 distinct CDR3 sequences; 13% to 15% occur once, and the top ten carry less than 9%. Trimming cost V 1 base and J 2 bases, with 8 bases left between them. This CDR3 spans 14 amino acids. Germline V gene sequence: CDR1 SGHVS, CDR2 FQNEAQ. In its sample, this clonotype was seen many times. Its target is unknown.

Source material: blood. The chain uses TRBV7-8 and TRBJ2-5; the D is unclear. The receptor was derived from a woman aged 18 to 35 with Graves' ophthalmopathy. CDR3 in amino acids: CASSLGANQETQYF. The CDR3 DNA reads as TGTGCCAGCAGCTTAGGCGCGAATCAAGAGACCCAGTACTTC.